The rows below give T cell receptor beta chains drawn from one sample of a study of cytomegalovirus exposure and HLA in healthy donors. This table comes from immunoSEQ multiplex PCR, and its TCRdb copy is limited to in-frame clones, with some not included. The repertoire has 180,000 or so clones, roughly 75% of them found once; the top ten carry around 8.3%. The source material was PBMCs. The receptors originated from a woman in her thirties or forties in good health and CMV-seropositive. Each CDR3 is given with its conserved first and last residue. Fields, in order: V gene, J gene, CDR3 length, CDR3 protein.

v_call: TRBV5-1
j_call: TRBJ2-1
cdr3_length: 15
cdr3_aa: CASSFWESSYNEQFF

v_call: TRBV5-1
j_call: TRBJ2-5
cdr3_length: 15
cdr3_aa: CASSLMMGQQETQYF

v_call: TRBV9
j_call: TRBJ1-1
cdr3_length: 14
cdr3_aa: CASSVVAGFGEAFF

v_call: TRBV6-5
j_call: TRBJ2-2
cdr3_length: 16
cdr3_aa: CASSYGSGRRTGELFF

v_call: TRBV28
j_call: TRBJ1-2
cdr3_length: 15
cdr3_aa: CAISRSTGIGYGYTF

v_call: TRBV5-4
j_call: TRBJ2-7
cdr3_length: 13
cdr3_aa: CASSLPGTYEQYF

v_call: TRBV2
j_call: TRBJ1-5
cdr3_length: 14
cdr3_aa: CASSGVKGDQPQHF

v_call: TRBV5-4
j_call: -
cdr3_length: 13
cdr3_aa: CASSLTPYYEQYF

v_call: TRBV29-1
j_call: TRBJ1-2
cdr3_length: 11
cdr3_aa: CSVEDRAGYTF

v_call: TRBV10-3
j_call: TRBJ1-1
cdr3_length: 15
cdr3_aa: CAISESVFRNTEAFF

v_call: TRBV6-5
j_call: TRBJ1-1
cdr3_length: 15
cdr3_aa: CASSYSRGIGTEAFF

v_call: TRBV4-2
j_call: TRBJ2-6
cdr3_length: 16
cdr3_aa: CASSPLAGTGANVLTF

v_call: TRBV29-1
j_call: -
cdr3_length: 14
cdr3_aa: CSVWTGVDSYEQYF

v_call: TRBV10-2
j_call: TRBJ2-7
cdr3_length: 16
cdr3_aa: CASSETRLAGAYEQYF

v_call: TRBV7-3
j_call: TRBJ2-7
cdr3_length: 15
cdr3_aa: CASSLSRTTNYEQYF

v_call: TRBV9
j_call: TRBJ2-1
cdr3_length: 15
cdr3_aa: CASSVSSGIHNEQFF

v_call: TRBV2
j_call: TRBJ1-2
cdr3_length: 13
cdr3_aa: CASVRERVDGYTF

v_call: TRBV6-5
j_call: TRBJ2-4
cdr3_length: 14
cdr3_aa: CASNPGITGNIQYF

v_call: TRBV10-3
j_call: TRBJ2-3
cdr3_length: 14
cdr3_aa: CAINRQGKTDTQYF

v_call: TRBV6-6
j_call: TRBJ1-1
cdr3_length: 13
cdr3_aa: CASKLHGDTEAFF

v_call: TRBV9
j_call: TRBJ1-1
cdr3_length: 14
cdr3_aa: CASSRRQGPTEAFF

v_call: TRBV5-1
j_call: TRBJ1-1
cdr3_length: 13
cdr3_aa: CASRALANTEAFF

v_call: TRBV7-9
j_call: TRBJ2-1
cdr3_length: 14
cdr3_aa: CSSSNSGRGDRQFF

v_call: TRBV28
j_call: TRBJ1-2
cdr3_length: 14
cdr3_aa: CASSLNRALVGYTF

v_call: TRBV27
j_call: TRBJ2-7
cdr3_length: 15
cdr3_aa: CASSATGEGFYEQYF

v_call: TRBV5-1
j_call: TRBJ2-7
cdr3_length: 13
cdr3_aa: CASSQAPPYEQYF

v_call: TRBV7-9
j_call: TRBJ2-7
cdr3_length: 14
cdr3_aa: CASSSSGGSYEQYF

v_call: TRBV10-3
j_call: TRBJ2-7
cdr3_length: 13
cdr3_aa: CAISDQPGIEQYF

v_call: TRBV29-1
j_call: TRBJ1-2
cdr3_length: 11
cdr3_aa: CSATENYGYTF

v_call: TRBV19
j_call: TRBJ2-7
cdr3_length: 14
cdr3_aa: CASSISDREYEQYF

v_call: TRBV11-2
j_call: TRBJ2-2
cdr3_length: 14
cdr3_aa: CASSLAVNTGELFF

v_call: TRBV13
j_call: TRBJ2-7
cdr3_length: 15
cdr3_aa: CASSPRLSEGYEQYF

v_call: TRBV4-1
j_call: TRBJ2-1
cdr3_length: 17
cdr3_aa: CASSQSPPGTSVYEQFF

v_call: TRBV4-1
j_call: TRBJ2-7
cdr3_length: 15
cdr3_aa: CASSQERAAYYEQYF

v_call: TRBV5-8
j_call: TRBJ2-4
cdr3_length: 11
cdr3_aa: CASSLFDRVNF

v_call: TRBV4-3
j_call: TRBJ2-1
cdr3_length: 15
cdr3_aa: CASSPVAGGYNEQFF

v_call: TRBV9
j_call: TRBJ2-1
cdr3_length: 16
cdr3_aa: CASSAPGQGPYNEQFF

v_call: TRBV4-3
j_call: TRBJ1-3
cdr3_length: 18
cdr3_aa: CAGSQVGGGQGVGNTIYF

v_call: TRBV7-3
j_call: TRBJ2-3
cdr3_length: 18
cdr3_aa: CASSLRASSGSQADTQYF

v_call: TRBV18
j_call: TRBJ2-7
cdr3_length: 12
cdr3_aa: CASSPDRAAGHF

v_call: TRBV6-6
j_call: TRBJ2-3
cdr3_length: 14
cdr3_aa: CASSWAPDRDTQYF

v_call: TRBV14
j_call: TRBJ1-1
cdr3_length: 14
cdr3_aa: CASSLRTGGTEAFF

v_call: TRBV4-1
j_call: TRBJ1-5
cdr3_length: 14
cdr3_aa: CASSQTGGNQPQHF

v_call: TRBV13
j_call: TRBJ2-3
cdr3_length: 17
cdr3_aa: CASSLARQGAETDTQYF

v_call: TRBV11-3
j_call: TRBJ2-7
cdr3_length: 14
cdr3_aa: CASSKEGAHYEQYF